These 31 T cell receptor beta chains originate from one sample sequenced in a study of blood T cell repertoires in COVID-19. Sequenced by immunoSEQ multiplex PCR; TCRdb stores in-frame clones only, minus some. The table shows around 30,000 clones, with approximately 71% occurring only once. Sequencing was performed on peripheral blood. The receptors were sampled from a man older than 75 with active or convalescent COVID-19.

The rearrangement joins TRBV5-4 to TRBJ2-1; TRBD2 aligns across 8 bases. The CDR3 runs to 14 residues. Trimming took 2 bases from V and 4 from J; bases not matched to a gene: 2. CDR1 is SGHNT, CDR2 YYREEE, per germline (reference sequence). The CDR3 sequence: CASSFSGTYNEQFF. As DNA, the CDR3 is TGTGCCAGCAGCTTTAGCGGGACGTACAATGAGCAGTTCTTC.

V usage is TRBV20-1 and J usage is TRBJ2-5, with D maybe TRBD1 (6 bases). Germline V gene sequence: CDR1 DFQATT, CDR2 SNEGSKA (reference sequence). The CDR3 is 11 amino acids. The ends were cut back, 5 bases at V and 5 bases at J, with 9 bases in the middle. For the CDR3, the DNA is TGCAGTGCTGAGAGGGGGGAGACCCAGTACTTC. This codes for CSAERGETQYF.

This rearrangement joins TRBV6-5 to TRBJ1-2; 7 nucleotides line up with TRBD1. Unmatched junction bases numbered 3, after V lost 2 bases and J lost 3 bases. Germline-derived CDR1 and CDR2 are MNHEY and SVGAGI. This CDR3 has 14 amino acids. The CDR3 nucleotides are TGTGCCAGCAGTTACGAGGGGGCGGACTATGGCTACACCTTC. This encodes CASSYEGADYGYTF.

The chain carries TRBV7-3 and TRBJ1-1; 7 bases line up with TRBD1. With V trimmed by 5 bases and J by 4 bases, 13 bases remained unmatched. The CDR3 is made up of 16 amino acids. Per germline, CDR1 SGHTA and CDR2 FQGTGA. CDR3 in amino acids: CASSAQPIGGRTEAFF. CDR3 DNA: TGTGCCAGCAGCGCTCAGCCGATAGGGGGCCGCACTGAAGCTTTCTTT.

The CDR3 region has the DNA TGTGCCAGCAGCCAGTTTTTACGGGGGACGCCCCAGCATTTT. Translated, it gives CASSQFLRGTPQHF. The chain is built from TRBV3-1 (or the pseudogene TRBV3-2) and TRBJ1-5; perhaps TRBD1 as D (5 bases). Germline-derived CDR1 and CDR2 are LGHDT and YNNKEL (reference sequence). The V gene lost 3 bases and the J gene lost 9 bases, with 15 bases spanning the gap. The CDR3 has 14 amino acids.

The gene calls are TRBV4-1 and TRBJ2-5; tentative D call: TRBD1 (6 bases). The V end lost 1 base, the J end lost 3 bases, and 18 bases lay between the germline ends. CDR1 and CDR2 (germline): MGHRA, YSYEKL. The CDR3 spans 17 residues. The CDR3 loop reads CASSQGRAWAGEETQYF. CDR3 DNA: TGCGCCAGCAGCCAAGGTCGAGCGTGGGCAGGGGAAGAGACCCAGTACTTC.

In its sample, this clone was seen once. The genes are TRBV5-4 and TRBJ2-3; D gene ambiguous. The CDR3 sequence is 14 residues long. Trimming shortened V by 3 bases and J by 1 base, and 9 bases separated the two germline ends. Germline CDR1 is SGHNT and CDR2 is YYREEE (reference sequence). The CDR3 nucleotides read TGTGCCAGCAGCTACTTACTCGGCACAGATACGCAGTATTTT. It translates to CASSYLLGTDTQYF.

The sample holds a few counts of this clone. The chain couples TRBV11-3 to TRBJ2-1, with D unclear. The CDR3 consists of 15 residues. V was pared by 5 bases and J by 2 bases, with 13 bases between. Germline values: CDR1 SGHNT, CDR2 YENEEA. CDR3 region: CASSSQASAYNEQFF. The DNA for the CDR3 is TGTGCCAGCAGCAGTCAGGCCTCAGCCTACAATGAGCAGTTCTTC.

CDR3 nucleotides: TGTGCCAGAAGCTTTTCTAGCGGGACGCACTATACCGGGGAGCTGTTTTTT. It encodes CARSFSSGTHYTGELFF. V is TRBV5-3 and J is TRBJ2-2, with 9 bases fitting TRBD2. TRBV5-3 is an ORF for which the function is uncertain. This CDR3 region has 17 residues. With 2 bases clipped from V and 5 bases from J, the junction kept 10 bases outside the gene matches.

The chain combines TRBV18 with TRBJ1-3; TRBD1 matches at 11 bases. V lost 3 bases and J lost 1; bases outside the gene matches: 11. Germline V gene data show CDR1 as KGHSH and CDR2 as LQKENI. The CDR3 is 19 amino acids. This CDR3 is CASSPRTGGVPPSGNTIYF. CDR3 DNA sequence: TGTGCCAGCTCACCCCGGACAGGGGGCGTCCCCCCTTCTGGAAACACCATATATTTT.

The V and J genes are TRBV28 and TRBJ2-1; 10 bases match TRBD2. CDR1 is MDHEN and CDR2 is SYDVKM in the germline V gene. Trimming took 8 bases from V and 8 from J; bases not matched to a gene: 6. The length of the CDR3 is 13 residues. CDR3 in DNA: TGTGCCAGCCGTACTAGCGGGAACGATGAGCAGTTCTTC. Residues: CASRTSGNDEQFF.

This clone was counted between two and nine times. The chain employs TRBV5-1 and TRBJ1-4, with D possibly matching TRBD1 (6 bases). Deletions cut 4 bases from V and 4 bases from J, with 17 bases between. This CDR3 is 16 amino acids long. CDR1 SGHRS and CDR2 YFSETQ come from the germline V gene. CDR3 DNA: TGCGCCAGCAGCCCGGGACAAAAAGGGGGTAATGAAAAACTGTTTTTT. Translating it yields CASSPGQKGGNEKLFF.

The chain uses TRBV5-4 and TRBJ2-1; D gene ambiguous. Trimming took off 0 bases at V and 5 bases at J, with 6 bases between the two ends. CDR3 length: 13 amino acids. Germline values: CDR1 SGHNT, CDR2 YYREEE (reference sequence). The chain's CDR3 is CASSLDSNNEQFF. CDR3 nucleotides: TGTGCCAGCAGCTTGGATAGTAACAATGAGCAGTTCTTC.

The J gene is TRBJ1-3, the V gene TRBV28, with 8 bases matching TRBD1. V shed 6 bases and J 6 bases; nucleotides not matched to a gene: 10. This CDR3 is 15 amino acids long. Germline loops: CDR1 MDHEN, CDR2 SYDVKM. The CDR3 nucleotides read TGTGCCAGCAGGTTCGACAGGGGTTTTCAAAACACCATATATTTT. Its protein product is CASRFDRGFQNTIYF. Filled out from reference TRBV28 and TRBJ1-3, the complete variable domain reads DVKVTQSSRYLVKRTGEKVFLECVQDMDHENMFWYRQDPGLGLRLIYFSYDVKMKEKGDIPEGYSVSREKKERFSLILESASTNQTSMYLCASRFDRGFQNTIYFGEGSWLTVV.

This clone has just a few counts. V usage is TRBV24-1 and J usage is TRBJ2-7, with TRBD1 matching over 12 bases. V shed 9 bases and J 7 bases; nucleotides not matched to a gene: 12. CDR1 is KGHDR, CDR2 SFDVKD, per germline. This CDR3 contains 15 residues. CDR3 nucleotide sequence: TGTGCCACCTCTCCCGGGACAGGGGGCGTTTGGGAGCAGTACTTC. Residues: CATSPGTGGVWEQYF.

The rearrangement links TRBV4-1 to TRBJ2-7, with D perhaps matching TRBD1 (6 bases). The germline gives CDR1 MGHRA, CDR2 YSYEKL. V lost 0 bases and J lost 3, with 12 bases in between. The CDR3 contains 15 residues. The CDR3 bases are TGCGCCAGCAGCCAAGATCGAACAGGGTACTACGAGCAGTACTTC. The encoded protein is CASSQDRTGYYEQYF.

The V gene is TRBV19, the J gene TRBJ1-1; TRBD1 is a possible D gene (5 bases). V lost 6 bases and J 3 bases, leaving 17 bases between the germline ends. The CDR3 has 15 amino acids. Germline CDR1 reads LNHDA; CDR2 reads SQIVND (reference sequence). The CDR3 loop reads CASREGRGLDTEAFF. The CDR3 nucleotides read TGTGCCAGTAGGGAGGGAAGGGGCCTAGACACTGAAGCTTTCTTT.

CDR3: CASSFGDWSGELFF. CDR3 in DNA: TGTGCCAGCAGCTTCGGGGATTGGTCCGGGGAGCTGTTTTTT. The V and J genes are TRBV7-9 and TRBJ2-2; tentative D call: TRBD2 (5 bases). The CDR3 has 14 amino acids. Germline V CDR1 and CDR2: SEHNR, FQNEAQ (reference sequence). The ends were cut back, 3 bases at V and 6 bases at J, with 11 bases in the middle.

This clone is medium-sized. This chain connects TRBV19 to TRBJ1-5, with D tentatively TRBD1 (5 bases). CDR3 length equals 15 residues. Germline V gives CDR1 LNHDA, CDR2 SQIVND (reference sequence). Trimming took 3 bases from V and 5 from J, leaving 14 bases between them. The CDR3 DNA follows: TGTGCCAGTAGTATTTTTTCGGGGGGTCATCAGCCCCAGCATTTT. This sequence encodes CASSIFSGGHQPQHF.

This clone was seen only a few times. The gene calls are TRBV19 and TRBJ1-2; 8 positions match TRBD1. Germline trimming cut 10 bases from V and 3 bases from J; bases unmatched to any gene: 4. CDR3 length: 12 residues. Germline V gene sequence: CDR1 LNHDA, CDR2 SQIVND (reference sequence). CDR3 sequence reads: CATLTGDYGYTF. In DNA, the CDR3 is TGTGCCACTCTGACAGGGGACTATGGCTACACCTTC.

The rearrangement uses TRBV27 and TRBJ1-1; 9 bases line up with TRBD1. CDR3 length equals 13 residues. Germline values: CDR1 MNHEY, CDR2 SMNVEV (reference sequence). V trimming: 3 bases; J trimming: 4 bases; junction bases outside the gene matches: 0. Here the CDR3 DNA reads TGTGCCAGCAGTTTGACAGGGGGCACTGAAGCTTTCTTT. Protein sequence: CASSLTGGTEAFF.

This chain links TRBV6-2 or TRBV6-3 with TRBJ2-5; no firm D call. V was clipped by 8 bases and J by 5 bases, with 12 bases between them. Germline V gene lookup returns CDR1 MNHEY and CDR2 SVGEGT. This CDR3 comprises 12 residues. CDR3 DNA sequence: TGTGCCAGCGGCCGAGCCGATGAGACCCAGTACTTC. Protein sequence: CASGRADETQYF.

V gene TRBV7-2 combines with J gene TRBJ2-5, with TRBD2 identical over 15 bases. With 4 bases clipped from V and 4 bases from J, the junction kept 7 bases outside the gene matches. Germline V gives CDR1 SGHTA, CDR2 FQGNSA. The CDR3 is made up of 17 amino acids. CDR3 in DNA: TGTGCCAGCAGCTCCGGACTAGCGGGAGGGTTGGGAGAGACCCAGTACTTC. Translating gives CASSSGLAGGLGETQYF.

The chain couples TRBV7-2 to TRBJ2-2, with 7 bases fitting TRBD1. Looked up from germline, CDR1 is SGHTA and CDR2 is FQGNSA. This CDR3 is built from 14 residues. J lost 10 bases, V lost 5 bases, and 10 bases had no gene match. The CDR3 reads CASSPRTGDMELFF. The CDR3 nucleotides are TGTGCCAGCAGCCCCCGGACAGGTGATATGGAGCTGTTTTTT.

This clone was picked up one time. This chain links TRBV18 with TRBJ1-1, with 7 bases identical to TRBD1. The germline V gene encodes CDR1 KGHSH and CDR2 LQKENI. This CDR3 is built from 15 residues. The V gene end was trimmed by 3 bases and the J gene end by 2 bases; junction bases not matched to a gene: 6. CDR3 sequence reads: CASSPGQDLNTEAFF. The CDR3, as DNA: TGTGCCAGCTCACCCGGACAGGACTTAAACACTGAAGCTTTCTTT. The full variable domain, in which reference TRBV18 and TRBJ1-1 provide the parts outside the CDR3, is NAGVMQNPRHLVRRRGQEARLRCSPMKGHSHVYWYRQLPEEGLKFMVYLQKENIIDESGMPKERFSAEFPKEGPSILRIQQVVRGDSAAYFCASSPGQDLNTEAFFGQGTRLTVV.

CDR3 DNA sequence: TGTGCCAGCAGTTTGGGAGGGCGCACCTACGAGCAGTACTTC. Protein: CASSLGGRTYEQYF. The chain recombines TRBV28 with TRBJ2-7; 7 bases fit TRBD2. The CDR3 length is 14 residues. Germline trimming cut 3 bases from V and 2 bases from J; bases unmatched to any gene: 4. Germline V gives CDR1 MDHEN, CDR2 SYDVKM.

This chain links TRBV5-5 with TRBJ1-1; TRBD1 matches 8 bases. Per the germline V gene, CDR1 is SGHKS and CDR2 is YYEKEE (reference sequence). The CDR3 covers 14 residues. J gave up 8 bases and V 2 bases, and 8 bases lay outside the gene matches. In DNA form, the CDR3 reads TGTGCCAGCAGCTTCACAGGGGGTAACGCCGAAGCTTTCTTT. It yields the protein CASSFTGGNAEAFF.

V usage is TRBV6-2 or TRBV6-3 and J usage is TRBJ2-7, with D possibly TRBD2 on 6 matching bases. V was shortened by 0 bases and J by 0 bases, with 9 bases between the two germline ends. Germline CDR1 is MNHEY and CDR2 is SVGEGT. The length of the CDR3 is 15 residues. CDR3 loop: CASSYSSGSSYEQYF. The CDR3, as DNA: TGTGCCAGCAGTTACTCTTCCGGGAGCTCCTACGAGCAGTACTTC.

The chain employs TRBV28 and TRBJ2-1; D possibly corresponds to TRBD1 (5 bases). Looked up from germline, CDR1 is MDHEN and CDR2 is SYDVKM. V lost 4 bases and J 9 bases, leaving 10 bases between the germline ends. This CDR3 comprises 12 residues. CDR3 protein: CASSYRWSEQFF. The CDR3 bases are TGTGCCAGCAGTTACAGGTGGTCTGAGCAGTTCTTC.

The gene calls are TRBV27 and TRBJ2-7; possibly TRBD1 for D (6 bases). The germline V gene has CDR1 MNHEY and CDR2 SMNVEV (reference sequence). The CDR3 spans 14 residues. V was shortened by 5 bases and J by 7 bases, with 18 bases between the two germline ends. The CDR3 loop is CASSLWDTRSEQYF. The CDR3 bases are TGTGCCAGCAGTCTTTGGGACACCCGTAGTGAGCAGTACTTC.

V gene TRBV11-2 combines with J gene TRBJ2-5, with D possibly TRBD2 on 6 matching bases. Trimming removed 1 base at V and 4 bases at J, with 13 bases between. The CDR3 is 15 amino acids. Per germline, CDR1 SGHAT and CDR2 FQNNGV. As DNA, the CDR3 is TGTGCCAGCAGCTTAGTGGGGGGACCGGCAGAGACCCAGTACTTC. Its translation is CASSLVGGPAETQYF.